This TCR beta chain appears in the sequencing data of a study of CD4 T cells in relation to SARS-CoV-2 and coronaviruses. Across the whole study: A couple of subjects were Hispanic; patients were fewer than 10 males and 4 females.

In regard to this clone: Its antigen is not known.

Data came from immunoSEQ multiplex PCR; TCRdb stores just in-frame clones and leaves some out. The table has some 43,000 clones, approximately 80% seen once. Findings and caveats of the study: Memory recall responses, not primary responses primed in culture, are what the assay detects.

Naive or memory CD4+ cells were cultured 1:1 with T cell-depleted PBMCs plus CEF. Trimming cost V 4 bases and J 8 bases, with 12 bases left between them. The CDR3 is made up of 13 amino acids. From germline, CDR1 is SGHDN and CDR2 FVKESK. The receptor was derived from an adult with COVID-19. Material: naive CD4+ T cells from PBMCs, cultured in vitro. Stated subset: naive CD4+ T cells isolated by negative enrichment. The chain is built from TRBV14 and TRBJ2-1; D possibly corresponds to TRBD1 (5 bases). The CDR3 region has the DNA TGTGCCAGCAGCCGCCCTTGGGGCGATGAGCAGTTCTTC. It translates to CASSRPWGDEQFF.